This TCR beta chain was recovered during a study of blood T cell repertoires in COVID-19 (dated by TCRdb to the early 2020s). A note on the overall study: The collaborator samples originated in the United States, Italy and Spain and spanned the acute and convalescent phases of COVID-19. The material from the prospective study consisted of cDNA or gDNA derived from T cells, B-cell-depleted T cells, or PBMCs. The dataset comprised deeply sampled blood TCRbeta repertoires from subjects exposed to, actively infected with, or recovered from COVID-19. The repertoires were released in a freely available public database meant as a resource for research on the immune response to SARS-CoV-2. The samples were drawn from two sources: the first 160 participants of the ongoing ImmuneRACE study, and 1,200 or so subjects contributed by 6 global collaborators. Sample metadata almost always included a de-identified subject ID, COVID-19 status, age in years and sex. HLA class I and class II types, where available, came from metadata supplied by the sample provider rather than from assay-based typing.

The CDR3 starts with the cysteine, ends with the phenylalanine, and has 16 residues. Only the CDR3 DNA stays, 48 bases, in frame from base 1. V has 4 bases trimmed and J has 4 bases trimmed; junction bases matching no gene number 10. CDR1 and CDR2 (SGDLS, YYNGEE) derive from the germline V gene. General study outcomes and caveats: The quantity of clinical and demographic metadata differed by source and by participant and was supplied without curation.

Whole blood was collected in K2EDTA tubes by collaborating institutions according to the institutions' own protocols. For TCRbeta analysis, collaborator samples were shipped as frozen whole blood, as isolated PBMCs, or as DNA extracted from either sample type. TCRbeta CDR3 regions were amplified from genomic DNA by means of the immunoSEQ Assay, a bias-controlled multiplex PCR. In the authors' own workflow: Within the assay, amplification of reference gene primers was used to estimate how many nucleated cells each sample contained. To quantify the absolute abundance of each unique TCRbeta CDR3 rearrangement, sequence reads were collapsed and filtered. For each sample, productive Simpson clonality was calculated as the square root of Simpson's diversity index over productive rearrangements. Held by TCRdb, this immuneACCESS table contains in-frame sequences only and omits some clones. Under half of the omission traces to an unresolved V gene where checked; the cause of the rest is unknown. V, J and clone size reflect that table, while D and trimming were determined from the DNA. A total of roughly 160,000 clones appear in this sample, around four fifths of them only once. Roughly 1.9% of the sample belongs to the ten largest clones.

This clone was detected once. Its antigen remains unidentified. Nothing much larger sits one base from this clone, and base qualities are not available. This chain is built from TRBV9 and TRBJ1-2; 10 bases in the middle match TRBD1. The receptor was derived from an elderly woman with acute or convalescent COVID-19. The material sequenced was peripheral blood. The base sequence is TGTGCCAGCAGCAAAGCCGGGACAGGGGTCACCTATGGCTACACCTTC. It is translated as CASSKAGTGVTYGYTF.